This TCR beta chain was captured by sequencing in a study of blood T cell repertoires in COVID-19. The wider study: There were acute and convalescent COVID-19 samples, and they came from the United States, Italy and Spain.

CDR1 is SGHDN and CDR2 is FVKESK in the germline V gene. The CDR3 loop spans 16 amino acids. The ends lost 4 bases at V and 5 bases at J; junction bases unmatched: 11. In the original workflow: Reference gene primer amplification yielded estimated nucleated cell counts. The data were produced by immunoSEQ multiplex PCR, yet TCRdb's version contains in-frame clones alone and is incomplete. Clone size and V and J calls were adopted from that table, with D and trimming inferred from the DNA. The sample has a few hundred thousand clones; about 91% are singletons. Individuals drawn from approximately 26 US areas were about 18 to 90 years old. Participants had their cohort set by participant-reported clinical history.

What was sequenced was PBMCs or T cells enriched from blood (not recorded which). The TCR comes from a man in his late teens or twenties with acute COVID-19. This rearrangement joins TRBV14 to TRBJ2-5; 9 nucleotides agree with TRBD2. CDR3 coding DNA: TGTGCCAGCAGCCGGGGGACTAGCATACGAGGGGAGACCCAGTACTTC. Amino acid sequence: CASSRGTSIRGETQYF.